These 6 T cell receptor beta chains originate from one sample sequenced in a study of blood T cell repertoires in COVID-19. The protocol was immunoSEQ multiplex PCR, while the TCRdb copy is restricted to in-frame clones and leaves out a portion. Of about 83,000 clones in the sample, approximately 85% were seen once. The sample consisted of peripheral blood. These receptors all come from a man in his fifties with active COVID-19.

V is TRBV4-2 and J is TRBJ2-3, with TRBD2 matching 11 bases. The V and J ends lost 4 bases and 3 bases, in that order; junction bases with no gene match: 12. From germline, CDR1 is LGHNA and CDR2 YNFKEQ. This CDR3 is built from 18 residues. CDR3 coding DNA: TGTGCCAGCAGCCCCTCTGCTGCTAGCGGGAGGACTACAGATACGCAGTATTTT. Its translation: CASSPSAASGRTTDTQYF.

This clone is a singleton in its sample. The genes are TRBV5-1 and TRBJ1-1; 7 bases map to TRBD1. V shed 2 bases, J shed 2 bases, and the junction held 6 bases outside the gene matches. The CDR3 runs to 15 residues. In germline, CDR1 is SGHRS, CDR2 YFSETQ. CDR3 in amino acids: CASSLQGRGNTEAFF. CDR3 sequence (DNA): TGCGCCAGCAGCTTACAGGGGCGGGGAAACACTGAAGCTTTCTTT.

The chain recombines TRBV5-5 with TRBJ2-5; no clear D gene. Trimming removed 4 bases at V and 0 bases at J, with 13 bases between. The CDR3 loop spans 15 amino acids. From germline, CDR1 is SGHKS and CDR2 YYEKEE (reference sequence). For the CDR3, the DNA is TGTGCCAGCAGCCCACTCTCAGGTTACCAAGAGACCCAGTACTTC. Protein: CASSPLSGYQETQYF. The entire variable domain, with the rest obtained from reference TRBV5-5 and TRBJ2-5, is as follows: DAGVTQSPTHLIKTRGQQVTLRCSPISGHKSVSWYQQVLGQGPQFIFQYYEKEERGRGNFPDRFSARQFPNYSSELNVNALLLGDSALYLCASSPLSGYQETQYFGPGTRLLVL.

This chain links TRBV5-1 with TRBJ2-2; D might be TRBD1 (6 bases). The ends were cut back, 1 base at V and 3 bases at J, with 13 bases in the middle. CDR1 is SGHRS and CDR2 is YFSETQ in the germline V gene. The CDR3 has 16 residues. The CDR3 region has the DNA TGCGCCAGCAGCTTGCAGGGGTTGGGGTACACCGGGGAGCTGTTTTTT. Protein sequence: CASSLQGLGYTGELFF. Based on the CDR3 plus reference TRBV5-1 and TRBJ2-2, the full variable domain is KAGVTQTPRYLIKTRGQQVTLSCSPISGHRSVSWYQQTPGQGLQFLFEYFSETQRNKGNFPGRFSGRQFSNSRSEMNVSTLELGDSALYLCASSLQGLGYTGELFFGEGSRLTVL.

This CDR3 is CASSLNTGAPYEQYF. CDR3 DNA sequence: TGTGCCAGTAGTCTAAATACTGGGGCCCCCTACGAGCAGTACTTC. This chain connects TRBV19 to TRBJ2-7; D is perhaps TRBD1 (5 bases). With 5 bases removed from V and 2 bases from J, the gap between germline ends came to 16 bases. Germline V gene data show CDR1 as LNHDA and CDR2 as SQIVND (reference sequence). The CDR3 consists of 15 residues.

The V and J genes are TRBV7-2 and TRBJ1-3; the D is unclear. Germline V lookup: CDR1 SGHTA, CDR2 FQGNSA. V lost 5 bases and J lost 4, with 15 bases in between. CDR3 size: 15 residues. CDR3 sequence (DNA): TGTGCCAGCAGCCCGCTTGTAAGCTCAGGAAACACCATATATTTT. It encodes CASSPLVSSGNTIYF.